Given below is one TCR beta chain in context. The entry originates in a study of control samples from healthy donors and cancer patients. Measured with immunoSEQ multiplex PCR; TCRdb has only the in-frame clones, and not every one. Of 170,000 or so clones listed, over 85% are singletons. Germline V gives CDR1 LNHDA, CDR2 SQIVND (reference sequence). V was trimmed by 4 bases and J by 4 bases, leaving 20 bases between them. This CDR3 spans 16 amino acids. This sequence joins TRBV19 and TRBJ2-7, with D possibly matching TRBD2 (5 bases). Specimen: blood. This receptor was obtained from a man between 25 and 39 years old in good health. CDR3 bases: TGTGCCAGTAGTAGGGGTCGGGGAGTCGAAGGTTACGAGCAGTACTTC. It encodes CASSRGRGVEGYEQYF.